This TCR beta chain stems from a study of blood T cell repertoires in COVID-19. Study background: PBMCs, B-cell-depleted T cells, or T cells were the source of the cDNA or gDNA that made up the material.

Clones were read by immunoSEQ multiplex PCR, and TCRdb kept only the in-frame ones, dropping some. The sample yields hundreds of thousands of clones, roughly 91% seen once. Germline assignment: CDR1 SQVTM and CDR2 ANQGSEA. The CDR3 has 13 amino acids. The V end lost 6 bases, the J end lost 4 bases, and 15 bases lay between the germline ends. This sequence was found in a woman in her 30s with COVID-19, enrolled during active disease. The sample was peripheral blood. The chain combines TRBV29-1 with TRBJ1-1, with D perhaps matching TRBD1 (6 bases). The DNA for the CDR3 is TGCAGCGTAGAACAGGGTATTGGCACTGAAGCTTTCTTT. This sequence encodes CSVEQGIGTEAFF.